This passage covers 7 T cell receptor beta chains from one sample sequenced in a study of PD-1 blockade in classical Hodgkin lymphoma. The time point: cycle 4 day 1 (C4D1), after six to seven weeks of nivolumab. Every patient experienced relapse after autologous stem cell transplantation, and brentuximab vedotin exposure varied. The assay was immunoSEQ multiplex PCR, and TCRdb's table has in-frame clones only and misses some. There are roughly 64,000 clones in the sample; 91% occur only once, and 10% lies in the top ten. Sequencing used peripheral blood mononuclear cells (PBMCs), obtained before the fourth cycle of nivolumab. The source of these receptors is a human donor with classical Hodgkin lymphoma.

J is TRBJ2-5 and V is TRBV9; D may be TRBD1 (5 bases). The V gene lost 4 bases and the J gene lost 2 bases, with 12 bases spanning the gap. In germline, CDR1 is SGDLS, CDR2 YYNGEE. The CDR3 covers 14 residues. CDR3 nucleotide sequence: TGTGCCAGCAGCCCCCGACAGTTACAAGAGACCCAGTACTTC. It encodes CASSPRQLQETQYF.

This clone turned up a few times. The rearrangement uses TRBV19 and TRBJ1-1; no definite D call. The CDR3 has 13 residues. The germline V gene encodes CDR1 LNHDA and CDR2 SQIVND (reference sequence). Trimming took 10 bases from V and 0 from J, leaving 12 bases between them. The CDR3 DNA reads TGTGCCACAGCTGACCGGCTGAACACTGAAGCTTTCTTT. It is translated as CATADRLNTEAFF.

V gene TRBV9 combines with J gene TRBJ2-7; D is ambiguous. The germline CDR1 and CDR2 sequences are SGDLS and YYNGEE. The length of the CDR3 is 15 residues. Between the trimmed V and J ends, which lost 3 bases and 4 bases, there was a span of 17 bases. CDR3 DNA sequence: TGTGCCAGCAGCGGAGACGGCGGAGACTCGTACGAGCAGTACTTC. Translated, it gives CASSGDGGDSYEQYF.

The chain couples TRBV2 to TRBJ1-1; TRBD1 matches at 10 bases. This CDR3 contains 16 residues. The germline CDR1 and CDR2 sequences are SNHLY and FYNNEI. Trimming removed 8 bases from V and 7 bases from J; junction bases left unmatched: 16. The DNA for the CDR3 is TGTGCCAGCCCAAGCACCGGGACAGGGGAAGTTAATGAAGCTTTCTTT. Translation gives CASPSTGTGEVNEAFF.

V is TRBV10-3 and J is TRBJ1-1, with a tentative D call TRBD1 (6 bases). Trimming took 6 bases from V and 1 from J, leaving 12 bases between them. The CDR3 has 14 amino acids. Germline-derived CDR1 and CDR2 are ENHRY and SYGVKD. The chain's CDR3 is CAIRSGVANTEAFF. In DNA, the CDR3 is TGTGCCATCAGGTCAGGGGTGGCGAACACTGAAGCTTTCTTT.

The CDR3 nucleotides are TGTGCCAGCAGTTCCGCAGGGTCCACTGAAGCTTTCTTT. As protein: CASSSAGSTEAFF. The J gene is TRBJ1-1, the V gene TRBV6-6, with D possibly being TRBD1 (5 bases). Trimming stripped 4 bases from V and 4 bases from J, with 10 bases between. The V gene's germline CDR1 is MNHNY and CDR2 SVGAGI (reference sequence). There are 13 residues in the CDR3.

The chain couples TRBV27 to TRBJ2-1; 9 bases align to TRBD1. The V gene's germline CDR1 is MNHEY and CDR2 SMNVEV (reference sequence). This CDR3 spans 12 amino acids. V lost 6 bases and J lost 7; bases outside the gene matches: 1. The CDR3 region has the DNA TGTGCCAGCAGGGACAGGGGTAATGAGCAGTTCTTC. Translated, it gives CASRDRGNEQFF.